The T cell receptor (beta chain) described here comes from a study of cytomegalovirus exposure and HLA in healthy donors. Primers included in the PCR were 60 Vbeta and 13 Jbeta primers. The table came from immunoSEQ multiplex PCR; TCRdb's copy has only in-frame clones and leaves some out. The table includes 150,000 to 200,000 clones, just over 70% detected once. The receptor's source is a human donor in good health. The specimen sequenced was PBMCs.

The CDR3 spells CASSVYNEQFF. The CDR3 coding sequence is TGTGCCAGTAGTGTATACAATGAGCAGTTCTTC. V is TRBV19 and J is TRBJ2-1, with D unresolved. Deletions cut 5 bases from V and 4 bases from J, with 3 bases between. The CDR3 is made up of 11 amino acids. Germline V CDR1 and CDR2: LNHDA, SQIVND (reference sequence).